A single sample is the source of the 29 T cell receptor beta chains below, sequenced in a study of cytomegalovirus exposure and HLA in healthy donors (dated by TCRdb to about 2017). Receptors were amplified or captured by the immunoSEQ multiplex PCR assay. For the multiplex PCR, a mixture combining 60 forward primers for TCR Vbeta segments and 13 reverse primers for TCR Jbeta segments was used. TCRdb mirrors the immuneACCESS table, restricted to in-frame sequences. Some clones are absent from its copies; in checked studies, under half trace to an unresolved V gene, and the reason for the others is unknown. The sample includes about 140,000 clones, with roughly 80% observed a single time. The ten most abundant clones make up 1.6% of the sample. Sequenced: PBMCs. These receptors all come from a female donor in good health and CMV-seronegative.

The chain's CDR3 is CASSEGIPGAEAFF. CDR3 DNA sequence: TGTGCCAGCAGTGAAGGGATCCCCGGGGCTGAAGCTTTCTTT. The chain is built from TRBV6-4 and TRBJ1-1; no clear D gene. Between the trimmed V and J ends, which lost 3 bases and 6 bases, there was a span of 14 bases. CDR1 and CDR2 from the germline V gene are MRHNA and SNTAGT. The CDR3 runs 14 residues.

CDR3 region: CASSGSGNIEAFF. In DNA form, the CDR3 reads TGTGCCAGCAGCGGATCGGGAAATATTGAAGCTTTCTTT. This rearrangement joins TRBV27 to TRBJ1-1; no reliable D call. V was pared by 6 bases and J by 7 bases, with 15 bases between. Germline V lookup: CDR1 MNHEY, CDR2 SMNVEV (reference sequence). There are 13 residues in the CDR3.

The rearrangement links TRBV9 to TRBJ2-1; 10 bases are a match to TRBD1. The V gene's germline CDR1 is SGDLS and CDR2 YYNGEE. Germline trimming cut 3 bases from V and 12 bases from J; bases unmatched to any gene: 12. The CDR3 runs 15 residues. CDR3 nucleotide sequence: TGTGCCAGCAGCGCAGAGGACAGGGGGTACATTGGGCAGTTCTTC. Amino acid sequence: CASSAEDRGYIGQFF.

The V and J genes are TRBV10-3 and TRBJ2-5, with 10 positions matching TRBD1. The DNA end is more similar to TRBJ2-7, so the J call may be wrong. Germline CDR1 and CDR2: ENHRY and SYGVKD. The CDR3 is 14 amino acids. DNA of the CDR3: TGTGCCATCAGTCGGGACAGGGGCTCCTACGAGCAGTACTTC. This encodes CAISRDRGSYEQYF.

This clone was detected only once. The chain is built from TRBV11-3 and TRBJ1-1, with D maybe TRBD1 (6 bases). CDR1 SGHNT and CDR2 YENEEA come from the germline V gene. The CDR3 covers 17 residues. Trimming pared 0 bases from V and 3 bases from J, leaving 17 bases between. DNA of the CDR3: TGTGCCAGCAGCTTAGATCAGAGGCGGACAGTAGACACTGAAGCTTTCTTT. It translates to CASSLDQRRTVDTEAFF. Filled out from reference TRBV11-3 and TRBJ1-1, the complete variable domain reads EAGVVQSPRYKIIEKKQPVAFWCNPISGHNTLYWYLQNLGQGPELLIRYENEEAVDDSQLPKDRFSAERLKGVDSTLKIQPAELGDSAVYLCASSLDQRRTVDTEAFFGQGTRLTVV.

The chain is built from TRBV6-5 and TRBJ2-7; TRBD1 agrees at 7 bases. This CDR3 contains 15 residues. Germline lookup yields CDR1 MNHEY and CDR2 SVGAGI. V was pared by 0 bases and J by 5 bases, with 7 bases of the junction left unmatched. In nucleotides, the CDR3 is TGTGCCAGCAGTTACTCCCCGGGACAGCTACACGAGCAGTACTTC. This encodes CASSYSPGQLHEQYF.

The V call is TRBV4-2, the J call TRBJ2-3; 11 nucleotides align to TRBD2. The CDR3 extends over 19 amino acids. V lost 0 bases, J lost 2 bases, and 10 bases stayed unmatched. CDR1 and CDR2 from the germline V gene are LGHNA and YNFKEQ. For the CDR3, the DNA is TGTGCCAGCAGCCAAGATCCCCTAGCGGGGGGCCCGATCACAGATACGCAGTATTTT. This translates into CASSQDPLAGGPITDTQYF.

The chain links TRBV9 to TRBJ2-1; 8 positions match TRBD2. The J segment lost 7 bases and the V segment lost 5 bases, leaving 14 bases of the junction unmatched. In germline, CDR1 is SGDLS, CDR2 YYNGEE. CDR3 size: 16 residues. This CDR3 reads CASSPNSGKTSNEQFF. The DNA of the CDR3 is TGTGCCAGCAGTCCTAATAGCGGGAAAACCTCAAATGAGCAGTTCTTC.

The J gene is TRBJ1-2, the V gene TRBV29-1, with a weak D call TRBD1 (6 bases). The germline V gene has CDR1 SQVTM and CDR2 ANQGSEA. This CDR3 spans 14 amino acids. Deletions cut 4 bases from V and 4 bases from J, with 16 bases between. CDR3 amino acids: CSVVYRDEGYGYTF. CDR3 sequence (DNA): TGCAGCGTTGTTTACAGGGACGAAGGCTATGGCTACACCTTC.

V gene TRBV5-1 combines with J gene TRBJ2-3; 8 nucleotides agree with TRBD1. The CDR3 is made up of 14 amino acids. J gave up 0 bases and V 6 bases, and 3 bases lay outside the gene matches. Germline V gene data show CDR1 as SGHRS and CDR2 as YFSETQ. Here the CDR3 reads CASTSGGSTDTQYF. Here the CDR3 DNA reads TGCGCCAGCACCTCAGGGGGCAGCACAGATACGCAGTATTTT.

The chain couples TRBV25-1 to TRBJ1-6, with D uncertain. The CDR3 has 12 residues. V dropped 2 bases and J dropped 12 bases, with 8 bases sitting between them. From germline, CDR1 is MGHDK and CDR2 SYGVNS. In nucleotides, the CDR3 is TGTGCCAGCAGTGAAGGGAGCCGACCCCTCCACTTT. Translating gives CASSEGSRPLHF.

The J gene is TRBJ1-2, the V gene TRBV6-5; D remains ambiguous. From germline, CDR1 is MNHEY and CDR2 SVGAGI. The V end lost 6 bases, the J end lost 8 bases, and 13 bases lay between the germline ends. The CDR3 is made up of 12 amino acids. DNA of the CDR3: TGTGCCAGCAGGAACCCGGGCGGGGGCTACACCTTC. It translates to CASRNPGGGYTF.

This clone has just one count. This chain uses TRBV19 with TRBJ1-5; TRBD1 aligns across 7 bases. With V trimmed by 6 bases and J by 1 base, 9 bases remained unmatched. The CDR3 extends over 16 amino acids. Germline lookup yields CDR1 LNHDA and CDR2 SQIVND (reference sequence). The CDR3 region has the DNA TGTGCCAGTAGACGACAGGGAGTTACAAGCAATCAGCCCCAGCATTTT. Amino acid sequence: CASRRQGVTSNQPQHF. Full variable domain (remainder filled in from reference TRBV19 and TRBJ1-5): DGGITQSPKYLFRKEGQNVTLSCEQNLNHDAMYWYRQDPGQGLRLIYYSQIVNDFQKGDIAEGYSVSREKKESFPLTVTSAQKNPTAFYLCASRRQGVTSNQPQHFGDGTRLSIL.

This clone occurred once. The V gene is TRBV29-1, the J gene TRBJ1-1; tentatively, D is TRBD1 (5 bases). The CDR3 is 16 residues long. Trimming removed 4 bases at V and 0 bases at J, with 18 bases between. Germline V gives CDR1 SQVTM, CDR2 ANQGSEA. The CDR3 region is CSVGESGGVMNTEAFF. The CDR3 DNA reads as TGCAGCGTTGGGGAGTCGGGGGGGGTCATGAACACTGAAGCTTTCTTT.

This chain uses TRBV7-3 with TRBJ2-2; 8 bases agree with TRBD2. The ends lost 4 bases at V and 6 bases at J; junction bases unmatched: 10. Germline V lookup: CDR1 SGHTA, CDR2 FQGTGA. CDR3 size: 16 residues. CDR3 sequence: CASSSRGTSVAGELFF. The CDR3 coding sequence is TGTGCCAGCAGCTCAAGGGGGACTAGTGTGGCCGGGGAGCTGTTTTTT.

This chain joins TRBV5-1 and TRBJ1-2, with 7 bases that match TRBD1. Per the germline V gene, CDR1 is SGHRS and CDR2 is YFSETQ. J gave up 2 bases and V 2 bases, and 6 bases lay outside the gene matches. CDR3 length: 15 amino acids. CDR3 bases: TGCGCCAGCAGCTTAATACCGGGACAGAACTATGGCTACACCTTC. This translates into CASSLIPGQNYGYTF.

The J gene is TRBJ1-2, the V gene TRBV7-2, with 9 bases identical to TRBD1. J was trimmed by 2 bases and V by 3 bases; bases with no gene match: 7. The germline CDR1 and CDR2 sequences are SGHTA and FQGNSA. The CDR3 length is 16 residues. CDR3 nucleotides: TGTGCCAGCAGCTTCAGGTGGGACAGGGAAAACTATGGCTACACCTTC. It codes for CASSFRWDRENYGYTF.

V gene TRBV7-6 combines with J gene TRBJ2-2; 9 bases agree with TRBD2. CDR1 and CDR2 from the germline V gene are SGHVS and FNYEAQ. This CDR3 has 16 residues. With 2 bases clipped from V and 6 bases from J, the junction kept 7 bases outside the gene matches. The DNA of the CDR3 is TGTGCCAGCAGCTTAAACGCGGGGGGGCCCCCCGGGGAGCTGTTTTTT. Protein sequence: CASSLNAGGPPGELFF.

The genes are TRBV10-1 and TRBJ2-5; 8 bases match TRBD1. The V gene end was trimmed by 2 bases and the J gene end by 4 bases; junction bases not matched to a gene: 6. Germline loops: CDR1 WNHNN, CDR2 SYGVQD (reference sequence). The CDR3 length is 15 residues. The CDR3 DNA is TGCGCCAGCAGTGAGACGGACAGGGCGGTAGAGACCCAGTACTTC. The encoded protein is CASSETDRAVETQYF.

The rearrangement links TRBV11-3 to TRBJ1-3, with 8 nucleotides matching TRBD1. The ends lost 5 bases at V and 0 bases at J; junction bases unmatched: 9. This CDR3 spans 17 amino acids. Germline V gives CDR1 SGHNT, CDR2 YENEEA. As DNA, the CDR3 is TGTGCCAGCAGCCACAGACAGGGGCGCAGCTCTGGAAACACCATATATTTT. Encoded protein: CASSHRQGRSSGNTIYF.

This clone showed up just once. The chain joins TRBV5-1 to TRBJ1-2; D might be TRBD1 (6 bases). V gave up 0 bases and J gave up 4 bases, with 13 bases separating them. The CDR3 totals 15 residues. Per germline, CDR1 SGHRS and CDR2 YFSETQ. The CDR3 spells CASSLDRERGYGYTF. In nucleotides, the CDR3 is TGCGCCAGCAGCTTGGACAGGGAACGGGGCTATGGCTACACCTTC.

This chain joins TRBV6-1 and TRBJ1-2; maybe TRBD1 (6 bases). The germline V and J ends were trimmed by 8 bases and 4 bases, with 20 bases remaining between them. Germline assignment: CDR1 MNHNS and CDR2 SASEGT. This CDR3 region has 15 residues. This chain's CDR3 is CASSSGEGGSYGYTF. The CDR3 bases are TGTGCCAGCTCGTCAGGGGAGGGGGGCAGCTATGGCTACACCTTC.

The rearrangement uses TRBV28 and TRBJ2-5; a possible D gene is TRBD2 (6 bases). V was trimmed by 8 bases and J by 0 bases, leaving 13 bases between them. CDR1 is MDHEN and CDR2 is SYDVKM in the germline V gene. CDR3 size: 14 residues. DNA of the CDR3: TGTGCCAGCGGGGGGACCGGCTACCAAGAGACCCAGTACTTC. Translated: CASGGTGYQETQYF. The variable domain in full, with the rest retrieved from reference TRBV28 and TRBJ2-5, is DVKVTQSSRYLVKRTGEKVFLECVQDMDHENMFWYRQDPGLGLRLIYFSYDVKMKEKGDIPEGYSVSREKKERFSLILESASTNQTSMYLCASGGTGYQETQYFGPGTRLLVL.

The rearrangement links TRBV28 to TRBJ1-2, with 7 bases identical to TRBD1. Per the germline V gene, CDR1 is MDHEN and CDR2 is SYDVKM. The CDR3 is 13 residues long. J lost 6 bases, V lost 8 bases, and 9 bases had no gene match. This CDR3 is CASQVGGRDGYTF. The CDR3, as DNA: TGTGCCAGCCAGGTAGGGGGCCGGGATGGCTACACCTTC.

This chain links TRBV7-8 with TRBJ2-1; the match to TRBD2 covers 10 bases. The CDR3 runs 16 residues. The ends lost 1 base at V and 9 bases at J; junction bases unmatched: 9. Germline-derived CDR1 and CDR2 are SGHVS and FQNEAQ. In nucleotides, the CDR3 is TGTGCCAGCAGCTTAGAGGGAGCGGGGGGGCTGCGTGAGCAGTTCTTC. Protein: CASSLEGAGGLREQFF.

The chain employs TRBV5-4 and TRBJ1-1; D not resolved. V gave up 4 bases and J gave up 3 bases, with 10 bases separating them. CDR3 size: 13 residues. Germline V lookup: CDR1 SGHNT, CDR2 YYREEE (reference sequence). The DNA for the CDR3 is TGTGCCAGCAGCCTTATCCGGGACACTGAAGCTTTCTTT. Encoded protein: CASSLIRDTEAFF.

The V gene is TRBV6-1, the J gene TRBJ1-1, with D unresolved. This CDR3 region has 15 residues. Germline loops: CDR1 MNHNS, CDR2 SASEGT. V lost 5 bases, J lost 3 bases, and 16 bases lay in between. This CDR3 is CASSPSRGSYTEAFF. CDR3 DNA: TGTGCCAGCAGTCCTAGCAGAGGGAGTTACACTGAAGCTTTCTTT.

The rearrangement links TRBV7-9 to TRBJ2-1, with D tentatively TRBD2 (6 bases). CDR1 SEHNR and CDR2 FQNEAQ come from the germline V gene (reference sequence). Trimming cost V 8 bases and J 9 bases, with 11 bases left between them. The CDR3 has 11 amino acids. CDR3 region: CASGTGAEQFF. CDR3 coding DNA: TGTGCCAGCGGGACTGGGGCTGAGCAGTTCTTC.

Only a few counts were recorded for this clone. The V and J genes are TRBV4-1 and TRBJ2-7; D gene ambiguous. The V and J ends lost 3 bases and 0 bases respectively, with 9 bases between them. This CDR3 is 14 amino acids long. Per germline, CDR1 MGHRA and CDR2 YSYEKL. The DNA of the CDR3 is TGCGCCAGCAGCCAGGGTCCGGGCTCCTACGAGCAGTACTTC. This translates into CASSQGPGSYEQYF.